This T cell receptor beta chain was recorded in a study of spatial heterogeneity in lung cancer (dated by TCRdb to between 2018 and 2020). In the study overall: More beta-chain than alpha-chain transcripts were consistently detected, likely reflecting higher beta-chain transcript abundance. The study quantitatively compared TCR alpha and beta repertoires across multiple tumor regions, matched nontumor lung and blood in non-small cell lung cancer. Both alpha and beta chains were TCR-sequenced in hundreds of tumor regions, 64 matched nontumor lung samples and around 50 PBMC samples obtained at surgery. The study linked features of the TCR repertoire to counts of nonsynonymous mutations, which were determined by whole-exome sequencing of tumor tissue. In the raw uncorrected reads, each unique combination of TCR and UMI appeared more than ten times on average. A strong correlation was found between TCR transcript counts in tumor regions and a T cell transcriptional module score from matched bulk RNA-seq.

Library creation used 5' RACE. Sequenced using a NextSeq 500. To allow correction of PCR and sequencing errors, the TCR library protocol tagged every TCR cDNA molecule with a unique molecular identifier. The study's processing was this. Decombinator tools were used for TCR identification, UMI-based error correction and CDR3 extraction. TCRs above a frequency of 2 per 1,000, corresponding to the top 1% of the tumor frequency distribution, were defined as expanded. Expanded tumor TCRs statistically deemed absent (corrected P<0.05) from at least one tumor region were classed as regional, and all other expanded tumor TCRs were classed as ubiquitous. Rényi diversity was computed with the R vegan package after subsampling each repertoire 100 times to 5,000 TCRs. CDR3 similarity networks were constructed using string-kernel similarity of amino acid triplets, with links drawn between CDR3s whose pairwise similarity was above 0.82. The raw public reads went through TCRdb reprocessing: fastp at Q25, MiXCR clone calling, in-frame beta chains kept. CDR3 protein sequences are deduplicated, and each keeps its most common genes and DNA. In this record, the V and J calls reflect TCRdb's handling and not the investigators' own analysis. The sample table shows 3,500 to 4,000 distinct CDR3 sequences, and under 13% are seen once. Jointly, the top ten make up less than 20% of the sample.

The research as a whole found: A correlation was observed between the number of expanded intratumoral alpha and beta TCRs and the tumor nonsynonymous mutation count. TCR-seq was estimated to cover only approximately 6.3% of tumor T cells for alpha chains and approximately 12% for beta chains. Counts of ubiquitous and regional expanded TCRs correlated with counts of ubiquitous and regional nonsynonymous mutations, respectively. Confirming at a functional level the hypothesis that regional TCRs recognize regional mutations was considered to require additional single-cell paired TCR alpha and beta sequencing.

This clonotype is categorized as medium-sized (0.01 to 0.1%). This receptor's antigen is unknown. No much larger clone is present one base from it, and per-base qualities are unavailable. From the cysteine through the phenylalanine, the CDR3 covers 18 amino acids. Only the CDR3 region is kept as DNA, spanning 54 bases read in frame from base 1. V lost 5 bases and J lost 2 bases, and the count of bases not matched to a germline gene is 10. Looking up the germline V gene yields CDR1 SGHVS and CDR2 FNYEAQ. Taken with the paper, the label for time point translates to: sample taken at primary tumor resection. The donors were about 65 patients from the lung TRACERx cohort who had early-stage, untreated non-small cell lung cancer. TCR sequencing used whole RNA extracted from tumor and nontumor lung tissue, or from cryopreserved PBMC samples, without cell sorting. A patient was chosen for TCR sequencing only when enough RNA was available from at least two tumor regions. Before selection, tumor and adjacent nontumor lung specimens were reviewed by a lung pathologist.

The V and J segments used are TRBV7-6 and TRBJ2-6, and 9 bases in between align with TRBD1. The sequenced sample was lung tumor tissue, obtained at surgery. This clonotype originated in a female donor with early-stage non-small cell lung cancer. The sequence in DNA is TGTGCCAGCAGCCTAGGGGAGGACAGGGGAACTGGGGCCAACGTCCTGACTTTC. Protein translation: CASSLGEDRGTGANVLTF.